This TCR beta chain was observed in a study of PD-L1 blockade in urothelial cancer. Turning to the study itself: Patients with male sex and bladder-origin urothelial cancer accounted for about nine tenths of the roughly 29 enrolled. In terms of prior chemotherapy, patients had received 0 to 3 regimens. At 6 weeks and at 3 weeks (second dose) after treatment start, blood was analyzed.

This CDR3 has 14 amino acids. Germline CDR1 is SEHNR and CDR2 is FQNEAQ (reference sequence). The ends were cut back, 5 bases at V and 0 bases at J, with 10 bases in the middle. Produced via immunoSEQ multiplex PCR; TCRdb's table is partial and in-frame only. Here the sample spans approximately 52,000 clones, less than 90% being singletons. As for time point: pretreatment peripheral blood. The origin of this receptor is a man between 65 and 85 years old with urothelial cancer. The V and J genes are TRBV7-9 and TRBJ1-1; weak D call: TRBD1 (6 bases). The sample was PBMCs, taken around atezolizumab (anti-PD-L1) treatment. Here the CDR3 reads CASSRGGVNTEAFF. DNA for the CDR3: TGTGCCAGCAGCCGAGGGGGGGTGAACACTGAAGCTTTCTTT.